This T cell receptor beta chain is from a study of blood T cells in healthy people across ages. Through a sample-barcoded 5' primer and a J-beta primer mix, a second PCR was run for about 6 to 11 cycles. From the 5' RACE reads, TCRdb called clonotypes with MiXCR, one entry per CDR3 protein. Of about 1.7 million distinct CDR3 sequences in the sample, 28% were seen once. This clonotype turned up a few times. As yet, its antigen is unknown. Study conclusions and caveats: It was the long-lived donors that had more naive CD4+ cells and higher diversity than aged donors. Per million T cells, the diversity of TCR beta decreased roughly linearly as age advanced.

This sequence originates from a woman aged 30 to 39 in good health. The sequenced material came from blood.

The CDR3 is CASSRTGTTLTDTQYF. The CDR3 nucleotides are TGTGCCAGCAGCCGGACCGGGACTACCCTCACAGATACGCAGTATTTT. This chain joins TRBV11-2 and TRBJ2-3; 7 bases line up with TRBD2. The CDR3 covers 16 residues. The germline gives CDR1 SGHAT, CDR2 FQNNGV. V lost 5 bases to trimming and J lost 2 bases; unmatched junction nucleotides: 10.